These 21 T cell receptor beta chains originate from one sample sequenced in a study of control samples from healthy donors and cancer patients (dated by TCRdb to about 2020). Library construction relied on the immunoSEQ multiplex PCR assay. This immuneACCESS table, as held by TCRdb, lists in-frame sequences with V and J called but not all clones. Of the missing ones, under half trace to an unresolved V gene in checked studies; the others have no known cause. The sample's table lists a count of about 210,000 clones. Of the sample, approximately 2.2% falls within the top ten clones. Sequencing input: blood. These receptors all come from a woman between 25 and 40 years old in good health.

This chain uses TRBV11-2 with TRBJ1-1; D gene uncertain. Germline CDR1 reads SGHAT; CDR2 reads FQNNGV. V lost 2 bases and J 6 bases, leaving 13 bases between the germline ends. The CDR3 loop spans 14 amino acids. In DNA, the CDR3 is TGTGCCAGCAGCTTAATGGCCTCCAGCGCTGAAGCTTTCTTT. It translates to CASSLMASSAEAFF.

V and J are TRBV18 and TRBJ1-1; 8 bases align to TRBD1. CDR3 size: 15 residues. The trim removed 8 bases at V and 0 bases at J, leaving 8 bases unmatched. Germline V lookup: CDR1 KGHSH, CDR2 LQKENI. Written as DNA, the CDR3 is TGTGCCAGCCGAGCTGGACAGGGAATGAACACTGAAGCTTTCTTT. Translated, it gives CASRAGQGMNTEAFF.

V and J are TRBV19 and TRBJ1-1; D is perhaps TRBD1 (5 bases). The germline V gene encodes CDR1 LNHDA and CDR2 SQIVND (reference sequence). The V and J ends lost 7 bases and 3 bases respectively, with 12 bases between them. This CDR3 comprises 13 residues. The CDR3 coding sequence is TGTGCCAGTATCTGGGGCCGATACACTGAAGCTTTCTTT. Translating it yields CASIWGRYTEAFF.

The rearrangement joins TRBV10-3 to TRBJ2-3, with D possibly being TRBD2 (6 bases). From germline, CDR1 is ENHRY and CDR2 SYGVKD. The CDR3 length is 13 residues. Trimming left V 9 bases short and J 0 bases short, with 10 bases between. The CDR3 loop is CAIRGVSTDTQYF. The CDR3 coding sequence is TGTGCCATTCGCGGGGTTAGCACAGATACGCAGTATTTT.

The chain has TRBV12-3 or TRBV12-4 and TRBJ2-1; D may be TRBD2 (6 bases). V lost 6 bases, J lost 1 base, and 7 bases lay in between. The CDR3 sequence is 13 residues long. CDR3 residues: CASREGSYNEQFF. DNA of the CDR3: TGTGCCAGCAGGGAGGGATCCTACAATGAGCAGTTCTTC.

The rearrangement links TRBV5-5 to TRBJ2-7, with 9 bases fitting TRBD1. The CDR3 contains 16 residues. Trimming cost V 4 bases and J 3 bases; bases outside gene matches: 11. Germline V CDR1 and CDR2: SGHKS, YYEKEE (reference sequence). CDR3 coding DNA: TGTGCCAGCAGCCAATCCCCCGGGACAGGGTTCTACGAGCAGTACTTC. Translating gives CASSQSPGTGFYEQYF.

Notes on this clone: This sample includes further DNA sequences coding for the same CDR3. J is TRBJ2-7 and V is TRBV5-4; 8 positions agree with TRBD2. V lost 4 bases and J lost 2; bases outside the gene matches: 5. CDR1 SGHNT and CDR2 YYREEE come from the germline V gene (reference sequence). The CDR3 totals 14 residues. CDR3 sequence reads: CASSRGGAPYEQYF. In DNA form, the CDR3 reads TGTGCCAGCAGCCGGGGGGGGGCCCCCTACGAGCAGTACTTC.

The chain links TRBV6-5 to TRBJ2-3; TRBD2 might be the D (5 bases). The CDR3 is 13 amino acids. With 6 bases removed from V and 6 bases from J, the gap between germline ends came to 13 bases. The germline V gene encodes CDR1 MNHEY and CDR2 SVGAGI. CDR3 sequence reads: CASSLTSTDTQYF. The CDR3 DNA reads TGTGCCAGCAGCCTAACTAGTACGGATACGCAGTATTTT.

The CDR3 coding sequence is TGTGCCAGCAGTTACCTCCGGACAGGGATGGCCGAGCAGTACTTC. Its translation: CASSYLRTGMAEQYF. The rearrangement links TRBV6-5 to TRBJ2-7; TRBD1 aligns across 8 bases. V lost 2 bases to trimming and J lost 6 bases; unmatched junction nucleotides: 9. The V gene's germline CDR1 is MNHEY and CDR2 SVGAGI. This CDR3 spans 15 amino acids.

The chain is built from TRBV11-2 and TRBJ1-2, with D possibly TRBD1 on 5 matching bases. The CDR3 covers 16 residues. The germline CDR1 and CDR2 sequences are SGHAT and FQNNGV. V was clipped by 7 bases and J by 6 bases, with 24 bases between them. Written as DNA, the CDR3 is TGTGCCAGCACCTCTTTGAAGGGGAAGTTGACCGATGGCTACACCTTC. It yields the protein CASTSLKGKLTDGYTF. The complete variable domain, with remaining parts taken from reference TRBV11-2 and TRBJ1-2, reads EAGVAQSPRYKIIEKRQSVAFWCNPISGHATLYWYQQILGQGPKLLIQFQNNGVVDDSQLPKDRFSAERLKGVDSTLKIQPAKLEDSAVYLCASTSLKGKLTDGYTFGSGTRLTVV.

The chain is built from TRBV5-6 and TRBJ1-6; D ambiguous. Trimming took off 3 bases at V and 9 bases at J, with 4 bases between the two ends. Germline CDR1 is SGHDT and CDR2 is YYEEEE. The CDR3 is 11 residues long. Here the CDR3 DNA reads TGTGCCAGCAGCTCCAGTTCACCCCTCCACTTT. Translating gives CASSSSSPLHF.

V and J are TRBV6-1 and TRBJ1-4; unclear D gene. Trimming pared 3 bases from V and 3 bases from J, leaving 8 bases between. Germline CDR1 reads MNHNS; CDR2 reads SASEGT. CDR3 length: 14 residues. The chain's CDR3 is CASSDGAANEKLFF. CDR3 coding DNA: TGTGCCAGCAGTGACGGCGCGGCTAATGAAAAACTGTTTTTT.

The genes are TRBV4-3 and TRBJ2-1; 7 nucleotides agree with TRBD1. Germline V CDR1 and CDR2: LGHNA, YSLEER. V was clipped by 2 bases and J by 6 bases; unmatched bases: 4. This CDR3 spans 14 amino acids. CDR3 loop: CASSQLTGSNEQFF. CDR3 nucleotide sequence: TGCGCCAGCAGCCAACTGACAGGGAGCAATGAGCAGTTCTTC.

The gene calls are TRBV7-3 and TRBJ1-2; D is possibly TRBD1 (6 bases). V was trimmed by 5 bases and J by 5 bases, leaving 21 bases between them. This CDR3 spans 16 amino acids. CDR1 and CDR2 (germline): SGHTA, FQGTGA. The chain's CDR3 is CASSHPTAGGKYGYTF. For the CDR3, the DNA is TGTGCCAGCAGCCACCCAACGGCGGGGGGCAAGTATGGCTACACCTTC. Based on the CDR3 plus reference TRBV7-3 and TRBJ1-2, the full variable domain is GAGVSQTPSNKVTEKGKYVELRCDPISGHTALYWYRQSLGQGPEFLIYFQGTGAADDSGLPNDRFFAVRPEGSVSTLKIQRTERGDSAVYLCASSHPTAGGKYGYTFGSGTRLTVV.

V gene TRBV1 combines with J gene TRBJ2-5. TRBV1 is designated a pseudogene. CDR3 length: 16 amino acids. The CDR3 is CTSSHQPLGHEETQYF. In DNA, the CDR3 is TGCACCAGCAGCCACCAACCTCTCGGGCATGAGGAGACCCAGTACTTC.

V gene TRBV9 combines with J gene TRBJ2-5, with D unclear. Germline-derived CDR1 and CDR2 are SGDLS and YYNGEE. Trimming pared 3 bases from V and 5 bases from J, leaving 14 bases between. The CDR3 covers 14 residues. The CDR3 sequence: CASSGGPEGETQYF. In DNA form, the CDR3 reads TGTGCCAGCAGCGGGGGTCCAGAAGGGGAGACCCAGTACTTC.

The J gene is TRBJ1-2, the V gene TRBV14; D is ambiguous. Germline lookup yields CDR1 SGHDN and CDR2 FVKESK. V shed 5 bases and J shed 0 bases, with 10 bases lying between them. There are 14 residues in the CDR3. The CDR3 is CASSFITANYGYTF. The CDR3 region has the DNA TGTGCCAGCAGCTTCATTACAGCTAACTATGGCTACACCTTC. Full variable domain (outside the CDR3, taken from reference TRBV14 and TRBJ1-2): EAGVTQFPSHSVIEKGQTVTLRCDPISGHDNLYWYRRVMGKEIKFLLHFVKESKQDESGMPNNRFLAERTGGTYSTLKVQPAELEDSGVYFCASSFITANYGYTFGSGTRLTVV.

The J gene is TRBJ1-1, the V gene TRBV4-1, with D perhaps TRBD1 (5 bases). Germline CDR1 and CDR2: MGHRA and YSYEKL. V was clipped by 3 bases and J by 4 bases, with 12 bases between them. This CDR3 spans 14 amino acids. The CDR3 DNA follows: TGCGCCAGCAGCCAGGCGCAGGGAGGCACTGAAGCTTTCTTT. Its protein product is CASSQAQGGTEAFF.

The chain employs TRBV7-2 and TRBJ1-6, with D possibly being TRBD1 (6 bases). V was clipped by 5 bases and J by 7 bases, with 9 bases between them. CDR3 size: 13 residues. Germline CDR1 is SGHTA and CDR2 is FQGNSA. The CDR3 protein is CASSADRNSPLHF. The CDR3 coding sequence is TGTGCCAGCAGCGCCGACAGGAATTCACCCCTCCACTTT.

The genes are TRBV10-3 and TRBJ1-2; D remains ambiguous. Germline assignment: CDR1 ENHRY and CDR2 SYGVKD. V lost 3 bases and J 8 bases, leaving 10 bases between the germline ends. This CDR3 region has 12 residues. CDR3 in DNA: TGTGCCATCAGTGAAGAGAGGGTCGGCTACACCTTC. Amino acids: CAISEERVGYTF.

The chain links TRBV6-5 to TRBJ2-7, with 8 bases identical to TRBD2. CDR1 is MNHEY, CDR2 SVGAGI, per germline. This CDR3 is built from 14 residues. V dropped 6 bases and J dropped 0; count of bases not matched to a gene: 4. CDR3 nucleotides: TGTGCCAGCAGGGGAGCGGGGGCCTCCTACGAGCAGTACTTC. Amino acid sequence: CASRGAGASYEQYF.